One TCR beta chain is described in this entry. This entry comes from a study of blood T cell repertoires in COVID-19. For the study at large: Acute and convalescent COVID-19 samples came from the United States, Italy and Spain. The analysed material was cDNA or gDNA that came from T cells, B-cell-depleted T cells, or PBMCs.

Per the original methods: Quantification of nucleated cells was approximated via reference gene primer amplification. The repertoire was sequenced with immunoSEQ multiplex PCR; TCRdb's copy has only in-frame clones and lacks some. V, J and clone size are taken as reported in that table, and D and trimming were inferred from the DNA itself. Among 150,000 to 200,000 clones listed, 90% were seen once. Germline V gene data show CDR1 as SGHAT and CDR2 as FQNNGV. Trimming cost V 5 bases and J 3 bases, with 16 bases left between them. The CDR3 contains 16 residues. The TCR was taken from a man aged 60 to 75 with active or convalescent COVID-19. V is TRBV11-2 and J is TRBJ1-4; possible D gene TRBD1, 6 bases. The specimen was peripheral blood. The CDR3 here is CASSRGRGSSNEKLFF. The CDR3 DNA sequence: TGTGCCAGCAGCCGAGGGAGGGGGAGTTCTAATGAAAAACTGTTTTTT. Together with reference TRBV11-2 and TRBJ1-4, the CDR3 gives the full variable domain: EAGVAQSPRYKIIEKRQSVAFWCNPISGHATLYWYQQILGQGPKLLIQFQNNGVVDDSQLPKDRFSAERLKGVDSTLKIQPAKLEDSAVYLCASSRGRGSSNEKLFFGSGTQLSVL.